This T cell receptor beta chain was retrieved from a study of blood T cell repertoires in COVID-19 (dated by TCRdb to the early 2020s). General notes on the study: The collaborator samples originated in the United States, Italy and Spain and spanned the acute and convalescent phases of COVID-19. A de-identified subject ID, COVID-19 status, age in years and sex were almost always included in the sample metadata. Samples came from the ongoing ImmuneRACE study (first 160 participants) plus 1,254 subjects from 6 global collaborators. Where available, HLA class I and class II types were obtained from metadata supplied by the sample provider rather than from assay-based typing. The prospective study material was composed of cDNA or gDNA derived from T cells, B-cell-depleted T cells, or PBMCs. Deeply sampled blood TCRbeta repertoires from subjects exposed to, actively infected with, or recovered from COVID-19 were included in the dataset. The repertoires were made available in a free public database intended to serve as a resource for research on the immune response to SARS-CoV-2. Beyond this particular receptor, the publication reports: The amount of clinical and demographic metadata varied by source and participant and was provided uncurated.

With respect to this clone: The specificity of this receptor is unknown. Per-base qualities were not stored, and no clone one base away is much larger.

TCRbeta CDR3 regions were amplified from genomic DNA by means of the immunoSEQ Assay, a bias-controlled multiplex PCR. The study's processing was this. The number of nucleated cells in each sample was estimated by amplification of reference gene primers within the assay. Sequence reads were collapsed and filtered to measure the absolute abundance of every unique TCRbeta CDR3 rearrangement. For each sample, productive Simpson clonality was calculated as the square root of Simpson's diversity index over productive rearrangements. TCRdb provides this immuneACCESS table in a form limited to in-frame rearrangements. Some clones are lacking; in checked studies, under half of them reflect an unresolved V gene, and why the rest are absent is not known. V, J and clone size reflect that table, while D and trimming were determined from the DNA. The sample yields 330,000 or so clones; over 80% were counted once. The ten largest clones add up to 7.5% to 10% of the sample.

At one collaborating source in Seattle, patients were enrolled during active infection and were followed longitudinally through the course of disease. Each collaborating institution followed its own protocols to collect whole blood in K2EDTA tubes. For TCRbeta analysis, collaborators shipped samples as frozen whole blood, isolated PBMCs, or DNA extracted from either of those sample types. From a lookup of the germline V gene, CDR1 and CDR2 are SNHLY and FYNNEI. The V and J ends are trimmed by 6 bases and 3 bases, leaving 12 bases between them. The cysteine opens and the phenylalanine closes a CDR3 of 13 amino acids. Only CDR3 DNA is held: 39 bases, read in frame from base 1.

Sequenced material: peripheral blood. The TCR sequence derives from a man aged 25-40 years with COVID-19, enrolled during active disease. The rearranged segments are TRBV2 and TRBJ2-7; the D gene remains uncertain. The nucleotides are TGTGCCAGCAGGGAGAACTTTTTCTACGAGCAGTACTTC. This is translated as CASRENFFYEQYF.